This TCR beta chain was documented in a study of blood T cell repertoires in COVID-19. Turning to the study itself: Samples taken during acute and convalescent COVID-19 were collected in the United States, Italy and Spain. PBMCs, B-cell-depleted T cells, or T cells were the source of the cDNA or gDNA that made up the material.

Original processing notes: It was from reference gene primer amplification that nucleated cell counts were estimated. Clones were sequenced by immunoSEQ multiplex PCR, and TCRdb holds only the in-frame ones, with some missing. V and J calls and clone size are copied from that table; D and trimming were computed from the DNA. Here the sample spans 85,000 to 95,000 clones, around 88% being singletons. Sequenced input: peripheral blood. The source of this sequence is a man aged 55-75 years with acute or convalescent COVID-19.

The CDR3 region has the DNA TGTGCCAGCAGCTTTGGGACTAGCGGGGATGAGCAGTTCTTC. Amino acid sequence: CASSFGTSGDEQFF. The chain joins TRBV7-9 to TRBJ2-1, with TRBD2 matching 13 bases. The CDR3 contains 14 residues. Per germline, CDR1 SEHNR and CDR2 FQNEAQ (reference sequence). J lost 8 bases, V lost 3 bases, and 1 base had no gene match. The full variable domain, completed using reference TRBV7-9 and TRBJ2-1, is DTGVSQNPRHKITKRGQNVTFRCDPISEHNRLYWYRQTLGQGPEFLTYFQNEAQLEKSRLLSDRFSAERPKGSFSTLEIQRTEQGDSAMYLCASSFGTSGDEQFFGPGTRLTVL.